The clone carrying this TCR beta chain was counted many times. No antigen is known for it. The data were taken from a study of T cells in Graves' hyperthyroidism and ophthalmopathy. The study, taken as a whole, reports: Ophthalmopathy cases were set apart from stable hyperthyroidism by a 13 V-J model. Most thyroid clonotypes with frequency above 0.001 were detected in blood.

Patients aged 18 to 65 had newly diagnosed hyperthyroidism that had lasted under 2 months. CDR3 length: 19 residues. J was trimmed by 0 bases and V by 2 bases; bases with no gene match: 15. Amplified regions were TCR beta CDR3 sequences from RNA transcripts. The TCR CDR3 first-round RT-PCR relied on the HTBI primer set. TCRdb called the multiplex PCR reads again in MiXCR, with one record for every CDR3 protein. The sample records around 350,000 distinct CDR3 sequences, approximately 13% being singletons. The chain links TRBV12-3 or TRBV12-4 to TRBJ1-2, with 7 bases aligning to TRBD1. The sequenced material came from blood. The clonotype originates from a woman under 30 with Graves' hyperthyroidism. CDR3 nucleotides: TGTGCCAGCAGTTTAATTACAGGGGCGCCAGGATTATCTAACTATGGCTACACCTTC. It is translated as CASSLITGAPGLSNYGYTF.